A selection of T cell receptor beta chains follows, all from one sample in a study of blood T cells in healthy people across ages. TCRdb ran MiXCR on the 5' RACE reads and lists one entry per CDR3 protein. The table includes approximately 780,000 distinct CDR3 sequences, around 24% detected once. This sample also belongs to another study, concerning T cells of mothers and their children.

The sample comprised blood. Receptors originate from a boy aged 10-17 years in good health. Each CDR3 is given with its conserved first and last residue. The D gene is left open where the match is weak. Clone size is given for some rows only: seen once, a few or many times, or a class if the clone is expanded.

d_call: .
clone_size: few
v_call: TRBV12-3/TRBV12-4
j_call: TRBJ1-1
cdr3_aa: CASCWGGTSEAFF
cdr3_nt: TGTGCCAGCTGCTGGGGTGGGACTTCTGAAGCTTTCTTT

d_call: TRBD1
clone_size: .
v_call: TRBV6-6
j_call: TRBJ1-2
cdr3_aa: CASSYAGGVSGYTF
cdr3_nt: TGTGCCAGCAGTTACGCAGGGGGCGTAAGTGGCTACACCTTC

d_call: .
clone_size: few
v_call: TRBV3-1
j_call: TRBJ2-2
cdr3_aa: CASSLEGQPGELFF
cdr3_nt: TGTGCCAGCAGCCTCGAAGGACAGCCCGGGGAGCTGTTTTTT

d_call: .
clone_size: .
v_call: TRBV7-7
j_call: TRBJ2-5
cdr3_aa: CASSPTAGAGGTQYF
cdr3_nt: TGTGCTAGCAGCCCCACCGCGGGGGCCGGAGGGACCCAGTACTTC

d_call: TRBD1
clone_size: few
v_call: TRBV2
j_call: TRBJ2-1
cdr3_aa: CASKTGTGSYNEQFF
cdr3_nt: TGTGCCAGTAAGACCGGGACAGGCTCATACAATGAGCAGTTCTTC

d_call: .
clone_size: .
v_call: TRBV7-3
j_call: TRBJ2-7
cdr3_aa: CASSLNGQGYEQYF
cdr3_nt: TGTGCCAGCAGCTTAAACGGGCAGGGCTACGAGCAGTACTTC

d_call: .
clone_size: .
v_call: TRBV2
j_call: TRBJ1-4
cdr3_aa: CASGGMRDEKLFF
cdr3_nt: TGTGCCAGCGGCGGGATGAGGGATGAAAAACTGTTTTTT

d_call: .
clone_size: few
v_call: TRBV18
j_call: TRBJ1-1
cdr3_aa: CASSPGGAAEAFF
cdr3_nt: TGTGCCAGCTCACCAGGGGGGGCCGCTGAAGCTTTCTTT

d_call: .
clone_size: .
v_call: TRBV23-1
j_call: TRBJ2-5
cdr3_aa: CAGRRVDPQETQYF
cdr3_nt: TGCGCCGGCCGGCGGGTTGACCCTCAAGAGACCCAGTACTTC

d_call: .
clone_size: .
v_call: TRBV5-1
j_call: TRBJ2-5
cdr3_aa: CASSQNTREETQYF
cdr3_nt: TGCGCCAGCAGCCAGAACACGAGGGAAGAGACCCAGTACTTC

d_call: .
clone_size: few
v_call: TRBV9
j_call: TRBJ2-7
cdr3_aa: CASSRTQDGWNQYEQYF
cdr3_nt: TGTGCCAGCAGCCGAACCCAAGATGGCTGGAATCAATACGAGCAGTACTTC

d_call: .
clone_size: few
v_call: TRBV6-1
j_call: TRBJ1-4
cdr3_aa: CASSEGGFGQDEKLFF
cdr3_nt: TGTGCCAGCAGCGAAGGCGGGTTCGGGCAGGATGAAAAACTGTTTTTT

d_call: TRBD2
clone_size: once
v_call: TRBV5-1
j_call: TRBJ2-1
cdr3_aa: CASRPGTSGSGEQFF
cdr3_nt: TGCGCCAGCAGACCCGGGACTAGCGGGTCGGGTGAGCAGTTCTTC

d_call: .
clone_size: .
v_call: TRBV29-1
j_call: TRBJ2-6
cdr3_aa: CSVVGSPGANVLTF
cdr3_nt: TGCAGCGTTGTAGGGAGCCCTGGGGCCAACGTCCTGACTTTC

d_call: .
clone_size: .
v_call: TRBV20-1
j_call: TRBJ1-1
cdr3_aa: CSAVVLTEAFF
cdr3_nt: TGCAGTGCAGTAGTCCTCACTGAAGCTTTCTTT

d_call: .
clone_size: .
v_call: TRBV12-3/TRBV12-4
j_call: TRBJ2-2
cdr3_aa: CASRPEGTGELFF
cdr3_nt: TGTGCCAGCCGTCCAGAGGGCACCGGGGAGCTGTTTTTT

d_call: .
clone_size: many
v_call: TRBV28
j_call: TRBJ1-4
cdr3_aa: CASSLSNEKLFF
cdr3_nt: TGTGCCAGCAGCTTAAGCAATGAAAAACTGTTTTTT

d_call: .
clone_size: .
v_call: TRBV10-2
j_call: TRBJ1-4
cdr3_aa: CASGPENEKLFF
cdr3_nt: TGCGCCAGCGGGCCCGAGAATGAAAAACTGTTTTTT

d_call: TRBD1
clone_size: few
v_call: TRBV7-3
j_call: TRBJ2-2
cdr3_aa: CASSTQTGKDTGELFF
cdr3_nt: TGTGCCAGCAGCACTCAGACAGGGAAGGATACCGGGGAGCTGTTTTTT

d_call: .
clone_size: .
v_call: TRBV28
j_call: TRBJ2-7
cdr3_aa: CASSLFRHYEQYF
cdr3_nt: TGTGCCAGCAGTTTATTTAGACACTACGAGCAGTACTTC

d_call: .
clone_size: few
v_call: TRBV6-2/TRBV6-3
j_call: TRBJ2-7
cdr3_aa: CASSYEGSTYEQYF
cdr3_nt: TGTGCCAGCAGTTACGAAGGTAGCACCTACGAGCAGTACTTC

d_call: .
clone_size: few
v_call: TRBV12-3/TRBV12-4
j_call: TRBJ2-3
cdr3_aa: CASSFGLAAQYF
cdr3_nt: TGTGCCAGCAGTTTCGGGCTAGCTGCGCAGTATTTT

d_call: .
clone_size: few
v_call: TRBV5-1
j_call: TRBJ1-1
cdr3_aa: CASSLEQTPMNTEAFF
cdr3_nt: TGCGCCAGCAGCTTGGAACAGACTCCTATGAACACTGAAGCTTTCTTT

d_call: .
clone_size: few
v_call: TRBV6-4
j_call: TRBJ1-6
cdr3_aa: CASSDGQPHF
cdr3_nt: TGTGCCAGCAGTGACGGGCAGCCCCACTTT

d_call: .
clone_size: .
v_call: TRBV12-3/TRBV12-4
j_call: TRBJ2-2
cdr3_aa: CASSPGEAITGELFF
cdr3_nt: TGTGCCAGCAGTCCAGGGGAGGCTATCACCGGGGAGCTGTTTTTT

d_call: .
clone_size: .
v_call: TRBV30
j_call: TRBJ1-2
cdr3_aa: CAWSPYPRGYTF
cdr3_nt: TGTGCCTGGAGTCCCTACCCCCGGGGCTACACCTTC

d_call: .
clone_size: .
v_call: TRBV6-5
j_call: TRBJ1-4
cdr3_aa: CASSYQGTGIVEKLFF
cdr3_nt: TGTGCCAGCAGTTACCAAGGAACAGGGATCGTTGAAAAACTGTTTTTT

d_call: .
clone_size: .
v_call: TRBV15
j_call: TRBJ2-3
cdr3_aa: CATSREGPRADTQYF
cdr3_nt: TGTGCCACCAGCAGAGAAGGACCGAGGGCAGATACGCAGTATTTT

d_call: TRBD1
clone_size: once
v_call: TRBV15
j_call: TRBJ2-7
cdr3_aa: CATSRTRTGAYEQYF
cdr3_nt: TGTGCCACCAGCAGGACAAGGACAGGTGCCTACGAGCAGTACTTC

d_call: .
clone_size: .
v_call: TRBV28
j_call: TRBJ2-1
cdr3_aa: CASRGAGNEQFF
cdr3_nt: TGTGCCAGCAGGGGCGCGGGGAATGAGCAGTTCTTC

d_call: .
clone_size: many
v_call: TRBV28
j_call: TRBJ1-2
cdr3_aa: CASSLGGHGYTF
cdr3_nt: TGTGCCAGCAGTCTAGGGGGACATGGCTACACCTTC

d_call: .
clone_size: .
v_call: TRBV4-2
j_call: TRBJ1-3
cdr3_aa: CASSQAGRVNSGNTIYF
cdr3_nt: TGTGCCAGCAGCCAAGCAGGTAGAGTGAACTCTGGAAACACCATATATTTT

d_call: .
clone_size: .
v_call: TRBV10-3
j_call: TRBJ2-1
cdr3_aa: CAISESTSGGGYNEQFF
cdr3_nt: TGTGCCATCAGTGAGTCGACGTCGGGGGGCGGCTACAATGAGCAGTTCTTC

d_call: .
clone_size: .
v_call: TRBV5-1
j_call: TRBJ2-5
cdr3_aa: CASSLEPGRGETQYF
cdr3_nt: TGCGCCAGCAGCTTGGAGCCGGGTCGGGGAGAGACCCAGTACTTC

d_call: TRBD2
clone_size: .
v_call: TRBV29-1
j_call: TRBJ2-1
cdr3_aa: CSVIRASGLDSFEQFF
cdr3_nt: TGCAGCGTTATTCGGGCTTCGGGACTAGATTCTTTTGAGCAGTTCTTC

d_call: .
clone_size: .
v_call: TRBV5-1
j_call: TRBJ1-2
cdr3_aa: CASSLDNNNGYTF
cdr3_nt: TGCGCCAGCAGCTTGGATAACAATAATGGCTACACCTTC

d_call: .
clone_size: .
v_call: TRBV6-5
j_call: TRBJ2-7
cdr3_aa: CASMGVFSYEQYF
cdr3_nt: TGTGCCAGCATGGGGGTTTTCTCCTACGAGCAGTACTTC

d_call: .
clone_size: few
v_call: TRBV5-6
j_call: TRBJ1-2
cdr3_aa: CASRFTANYGYTF
cdr3_nt: TGTGCCAGCAGATTTACAGCTAACTATGGCTACACCTTC

d_call: .
clone_size: .
v_call: TRBV7-9
j_call: TRBJ1-4
cdr3_aa: CASSFLEQGEKLFF
cdr3_nt: TGTGCCAGCAGCTTCCTTGAACAGGGTGAAAAACTGTTTTTT

d_call: .
clone_size: .
v_call: TRBV7-9
j_call: TRBJ2-6
cdr3_aa: CASRGAPGHPSGANVLTF
cdr3_nt: TGTGCCAGCAGGGGCGCTCCGGGACACCCCTCTGGGGCCAACGTCCTGACTTTC

d_call: TRBD2
clone_size: .
v_call: TRBV12-3/TRBV12-4
j_call: TRBJ2-3
cdr3_aa: CASTFGGVTDTQYF
cdr3_nt: TGTGCCAGCACCTTCGGGGGGGTCACAGATACGCAGTATTTT

d_call: .
clone_size: .
v_call: TRBV20-1
j_call: TRBJ2-1
cdr3_aa: CSAGPGDRWDEQFF
cdr3_nt: TGCAGTGCTGGGCCGGGCGATAGGTGGGATGAGCAGTTCTTC

d_call: TRBD2
clone_size: few
v_call: TRBV28
j_call: TRBJ2-5
cdr3_aa: CASSSNLAGGEETQYF
cdr3_nt: TGTGCCAGCAGTTCCAACCTAGCGGGGGGGGAAGAGACCCAGTACTTC

d_call: TRBD2
clone_size: .
v_call: TRBV13
j_call: TRBJ2-1
cdr3_aa: CASGRGLAGPRNEQFF
cdr3_nt: TGTGCCAGCGGTCGCGGACTAGCGGGGCCTCGGAATGAGCAGTTCTTC

d_call: TRBD1
clone_size: few
v_call: TRBV5-1
j_call: TRBJ2-5
cdr3_aa: CASSPRQGEYQETQYF
cdr3_nt: TGCGCCAGCAGCCCTAGACAGGGGGAGTACCAAGAGACCCAGTACTTC

d_call: .
clone_size: few
v_call: TRBV11-1
j_call: TRBJ2-5
cdr3_aa: CASSSPSTGLQETQYF
cdr3_nt: TGTGCCAGCAGCTCCCCATCAACAGGGTTACAAGAGACCCAGTACTTC

d_call: TRBD2
clone_size: .
v_call: TRBV7-8
j_call: TRBJ2-1
cdr3_aa: CASSLVTAGGGDEQFF
cdr3_nt: TGTGCCAGCAGCTTAGTAACAGCGGGGGGCGGCGATGAGCAGTTCTTC

d_call: .
clone_size: few
v_call: TRBV3-1
j_call: TRBJ2-7
cdr3_aa: CASSRWQGPYEQYF
cdr3_nt: TGTGCCAGCAGCCGTTGGCAGGGTCCCTACGAGCAGTACTTC

d_call: .
clone_size: few
v_call: TRBV12-3/TRBV12-4
j_call: TRBJ2-1
cdr3_aa: CASSLKGNGYNEQFF
cdr3_nt: TGTGCCAGCAGTTTAAAGGGAAACGGCTACAATGAGCAGTTCTTC

d_call: .
clone_size: .
v_call: TRBV29-1
j_call: TRBJ2-5
cdr3_aa: CSVAPLVGPETQYF
cdr3_nt: TGCAGCGTTGCTCCCTTGGTGGGCCCAGAGACCCAGTACTTC

d_call: .
clone_size: .
v_call: TRBV28
j_call: TRBJ1-3
cdr3_aa: CASSSAGLSGNTIYF
cdr3_nt: TGTGCCAGCAGTTCAGCGGGGCTCTCTGGAAACACCATATATTTT

d_call: TRBD2
clone_size: .
v_call: TRBV20-1
j_call: TRBJ2-1
cdr3_aa: CSARDPSGGAGNEQFF
cdr3_nt: TGCAGTGCTAGAGATCCTAGCGGGGGGGCCGGGAATGAGCAGTTCTTC